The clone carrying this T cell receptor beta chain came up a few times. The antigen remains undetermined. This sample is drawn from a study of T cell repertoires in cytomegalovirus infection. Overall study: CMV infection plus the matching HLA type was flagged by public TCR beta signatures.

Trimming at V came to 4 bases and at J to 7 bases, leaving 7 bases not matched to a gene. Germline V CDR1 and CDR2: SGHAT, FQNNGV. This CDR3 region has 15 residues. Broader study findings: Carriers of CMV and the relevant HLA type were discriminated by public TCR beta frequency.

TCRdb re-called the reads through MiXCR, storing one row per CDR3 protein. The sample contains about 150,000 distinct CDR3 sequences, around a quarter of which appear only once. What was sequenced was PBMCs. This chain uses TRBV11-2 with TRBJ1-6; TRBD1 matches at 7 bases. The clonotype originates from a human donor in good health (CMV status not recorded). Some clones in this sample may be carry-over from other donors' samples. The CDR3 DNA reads TGTGCCAGCAGCTCTTACAGGGGTGGGAATTCACCCCTCCACTTT. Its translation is CASSSYRGGNSPLHF.